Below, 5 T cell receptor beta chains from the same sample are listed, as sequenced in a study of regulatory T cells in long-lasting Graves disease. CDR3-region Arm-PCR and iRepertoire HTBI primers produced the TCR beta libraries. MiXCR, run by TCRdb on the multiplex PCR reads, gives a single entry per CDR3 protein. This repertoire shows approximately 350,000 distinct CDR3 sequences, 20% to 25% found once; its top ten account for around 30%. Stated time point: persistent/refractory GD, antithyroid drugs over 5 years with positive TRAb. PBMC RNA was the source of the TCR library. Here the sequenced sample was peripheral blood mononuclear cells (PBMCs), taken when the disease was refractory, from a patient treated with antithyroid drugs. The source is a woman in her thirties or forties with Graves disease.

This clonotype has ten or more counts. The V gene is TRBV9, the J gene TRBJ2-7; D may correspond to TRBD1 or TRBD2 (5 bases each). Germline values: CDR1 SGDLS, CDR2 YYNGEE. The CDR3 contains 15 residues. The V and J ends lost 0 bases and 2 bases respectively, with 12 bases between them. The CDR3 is CASSVGGTPAYEQYF. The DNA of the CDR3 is TGTGCCAGCAGCGTAGGAGGGACGCCTGCCTACGAGCAGTACTTC.

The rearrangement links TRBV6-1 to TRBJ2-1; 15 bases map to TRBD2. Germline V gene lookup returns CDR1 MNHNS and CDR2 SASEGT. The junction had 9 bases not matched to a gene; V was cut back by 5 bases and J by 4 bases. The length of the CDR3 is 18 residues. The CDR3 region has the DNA TGTGCCAGCAGTCCCCAATATGGACTAGCGGGAGGGTACAATGAGCAGTTCTTC. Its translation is CASSPQYGLAGGYNEQFF.

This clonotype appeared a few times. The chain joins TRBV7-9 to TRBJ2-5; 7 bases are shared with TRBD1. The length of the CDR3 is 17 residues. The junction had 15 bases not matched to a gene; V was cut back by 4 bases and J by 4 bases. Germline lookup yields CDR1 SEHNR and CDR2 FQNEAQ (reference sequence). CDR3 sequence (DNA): TGTGCCAGCAGCTCATATATTCCACAGGGGCAGAGAGAGACCCAGTACTTC. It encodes CASSSYIPQGQRETQYF.

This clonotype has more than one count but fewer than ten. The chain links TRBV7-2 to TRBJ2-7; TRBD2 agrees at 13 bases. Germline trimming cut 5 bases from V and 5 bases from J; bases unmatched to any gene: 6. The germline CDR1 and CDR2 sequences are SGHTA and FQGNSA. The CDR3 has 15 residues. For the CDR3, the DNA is TGTGCCAGCAGCGACCGGACTAGCGGGAGCCACGAGCAGTACTTC. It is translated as CASSDRTSGSHEQYF.

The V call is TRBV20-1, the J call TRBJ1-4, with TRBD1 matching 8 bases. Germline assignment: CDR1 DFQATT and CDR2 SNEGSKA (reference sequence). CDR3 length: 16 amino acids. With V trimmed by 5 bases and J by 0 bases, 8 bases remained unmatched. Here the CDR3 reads CSAHLQGEATNEKLFF. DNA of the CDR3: TGCAGTGCTCATCTACAGGGGGAAGCAACTAATGAAAAACTGTTTTTT.